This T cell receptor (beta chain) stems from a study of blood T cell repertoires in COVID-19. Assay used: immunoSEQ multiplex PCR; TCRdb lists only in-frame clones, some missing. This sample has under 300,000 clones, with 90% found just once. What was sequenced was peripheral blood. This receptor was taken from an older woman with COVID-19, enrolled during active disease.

As DNA, the CDR3 is TGTGCCACCAGAGACTCCGGGACAGGGGGACCCATCGGTGGCTACACCTTC. This sequence encodes CATRDSGTGGPIGGYTF. The V call is TRBV15, the J call TRBJ1-2, with 11 bases aligning to TRBD1. Germline assignment: CDR1 LNHNV and CDR2 YYDKDF (reference sequence). After removal of 6 bases from V and 7 bases from J, the junction contained 16 bases not matched to a gene. The CDR3 sequence is 17 residues long.